The 23 T cell receptor beta chains in this list originate from one sample, sequenced in a study of type 1 and type 2 diabetes patients. PCR was run on genomic DNA. A primer set of 30 forward and 13 reverse primers amplified the CDR3. Using its own MiXCR run on the multiplex PCR reads, TCRdb lists one record per CDR3 protein. The sample includes fewer than 300,000 distinct CDR3 sequences, around 50% of them seen just once. Sequenced sample: peripheral blood mononuclear cells (PBMCs). These receptors were taken from a man aged 18-30 years with type 2 diabetes.

V gene TRBV20-1 combines with J gene TRBJ1-5; no firm D call. CDR3 length: 11 amino acids. The V and J ends lost 3 bases and 5 bases respectively, with 5 bases between them. Germline CDR1 is DFQATT and CDR2 is SNEGSKA (reference sequence). The CDR3 DNA reads as TGCAGTGCTAGCGATGATCAGCCCCAGCATTTT. It encodes CSASDDQPQHF.

This clonotype was seen a handful of times. CDR3 residues: CASRPFSEGEQYF. CDR3 DNA sequence: TGTGCCAGCAGACCGTTTAGTGAGGGGGAGCAGTACTTC. V usage is TRBV7-2 and J usage is TRBJ2-7; D might be TRBD1 or TRBD2, each matching 5 bases. The CDR3 is 13 residues long. Per germline, CDR1 SGHTA and CDR2 FQGNSA. Trimming cost V 6 bases and J 7 bases, with 16 bases left between them. The full variable domain, with the rest looked up from reference TRBV7-2 and TRBJ2-7, is GAGVSQSPSNKVTEKGKDVELRCDPISGHTALYWYRQSLGQGLEFLIYFQGNSAPDKSGLPSDRFSAERTGGSVSTLTIQRTQQEDSAVYLCASRPFSEGEQYFGPGTRLTVT.

V usage is TRBV28 and J usage is TRBJ1-1, with unresolved D. Trimming pared 6 bases from V and 0 bases from J, leaving 5 bases between. Germline CDR1 is MDHEN and CDR2 is SYDVKM. This CDR3 is built from 12 residues. The CDR3 region has the DNA TGTGCCAGCAGGTCAGTGAACACTGAAGCTTTCTTT. The encoded protein is CASRSVNTEAFF.

J is TRBJ2-7 and V is TRBV20-1; possible D gene TRBD1, 5 bases. The length of the CDR3 is 14 residues. Looked up from germline, CDR1 is DFQATT and CDR2 is SNEGSKA (reference sequence). Trimming shortened V by 5 bases and J by 0 bases, and 14 bases separated the two germline ends. The CDR3 bases are TGCAGTGCTCGCCCAGGGTTTTCCTCCTACGAGCAGTACTTC. Translated, it gives CSARPGFSSYEQYF.

This rearrangement joins TRBV4-3 to TRBJ1-1; no clear D gene. Trimming cost V 0 bases and J 6 bases, with 8 bases left between them. The germline CDR1 and CDR2 sequences are LGHNA and YSLEER. The CDR3 spans 13 residues. CDR3 residues: CASSQDTSSEAFF. CDR3 DNA sequence: TGCGCCAGCAGCCAAGATACCTCCTCTGAAGCTTTCTTT.

CDR3 sequence (DNA): TGTGCCAGCAGTGAGGTGGCGTTTGAGCCCGGGGAGCTGTTTTTT. Translation: CASSEVAFEPGELFF. This chain joins TRBV6-4 and TRBJ2-2, with D uncertain. CDR3 length: 15 residues. CDR1 MRHNA and CDR2 SNTAGT come from the germline V gene. Between the trimmed V and J ends, which lost 3 bases and 6 bases, there was a span of 14 bases.

Turning to this clonotype: At one end, the junction sequence differs from germline, possibly due to a read error. The chain joins TRBV2 to TRBJ1-1; D ambiguous. Looked up from germline, CDR1 is SNHLY and CDR2 is FYNNEI. The CDR3 consists of 14 residues. CDR3 nucleotides: TGTGCCATCAGTGAGTCGATGCCCCCCATGGGAGCTTTCTTT. Protein sequence: CAISESMPPMGAFF.

This clonotype has at least ten counts. The J gene is TRBJ2-5, the V gene TRBV6-6; D is undetermined. Trimming pared 5 bases from V and 5 bases from J, leaving 9 bases between. The CDR3 has 12 residues. Looked up from germline, CDR1 is MNHNY and CDR2 is SVGAGI (reference sequence). The chain's CDR3 is CASSPPAETQYF. DNA of the CDR3: TGTGCCAGCAGTCCACCCGCTGAGACCCAGTACTTC.

This chain connects TRBV19 to TRBJ1-6; unclear D gene. Germline V gives CDR1 LNHDA, CDR2 SQIVND (reference sequence). The CDR3 contains 13 residues. V was pared by 5 bases and J by 3 bases, with 5 bases between. CDR3 nucleotides: TGTGCCAGTAGTTTCGACTATAATTCACCCCTCCACTTT. Amino acid sequence: CASSFDYNSPLHF.

This clonotype was detected many times. J is TRBJ2-5 and V is TRBV7-2; TRBD2 agrees at 9 bases. Germline V CDR1 and CDR2: SGHTA, FQGNSA. The CDR3 is made up of 15 amino acids. V dropped 2 bases and J dropped 3; count of bases not matched to a gene: 4. CDR3 in DNA: TGTGCCAGCAGCTTAATGGCTAGCGGGGAAGAGACCCAGTACTTC. Encoded protein: CASSLMASGEETQYF.

This clonotype was detected only a few times. The chain links TRBV15 to TRBJ2-3, with no clear D. Germline assignment: CDR1 LNHNV and CDR2 YYDKDF (reference sequence). This CDR3 has 13 amino acids. Trimming removed 1 base at V and 3 bases at J, with 5 bases between. The CDR3: CATSRASTDTQYF. CDR3 DNA: TGTGCCACCAGCAGAGCTTCAACAGATACGCAGTATTTT.

To note about this clonotype: One end of the junction is discordant with germline, which a read error may explain. The V call is TRBV6-2 or TRBV6-3, the J call TRBJ2-1; D remains ambiguous. The CDR3 is 14 amino acids. Germline CDR1 MNHEY, CDR2 SVGEGT. Here the CDR3 reads CASSYLQSDNEQLF. In nucleotides, the CDR3 is TGTGCCAGCAGTTATCTCCAGTCCGACAATGAGCAGCTCTTC.

This clonotype was picked up a small number of times. For the CDR3, the DNA is TGTGCCAGTACCCCCGAGATGGGCGGTGGGGCTTTCTTT. Translated: CASTPEMGGGAFF. V and J are TRBV19 and TRBJ1-1; the D is unclear. In germline, CDR1 is LNHDA, CDR2 SQIVND (reference sequence). This CDR3 region has 13 residues. Trimming shortened V by 7 bases and J by 11 bases, and 20 bases separated the two germline ends.

V and J are TRBV4-3 and TRBJ2-3; the match to TRBD1 covers 8 bases. The V and J ends lost 0 bases and 3 bases, in that order; junction bases with no gene match: 5. The CDR3 totals 16 residues. CDR1 and CDR2 (germline): LGHNA, YSLEER. CDR3 in amino acids: CASSQDFRTGTDTQYF. The CDR3 bases are TGCGCCAGCAGCCAAGACTTCCGGACAGGGACAGATACGCAGTATTTT.

This clonotype has just a few counts. This sequence joins TRBV27 and TRBJ2-3; TRBD2 agrees at 13 bases. The junction had 10 bases not matched to a gene; V was cut back by 5 bases and J by 2 bases. Germline V gives CDR1 MNHEY, CDR2 SMNVEV (reference sequence). The CDR3 sequence is 18 residues long. The CDR3 DNA is TGTGCCAGCAGTCCCGGACTAGCGGGAGCGCCGCTCACAGATACGCAGTATTTT. It specifies CASSPGLAGAPLTDTQYF.

This clonotype was counted only a few times. This sequence joins TRBV5-1 and TRBJ1-2; the D is unclear. Trimming shortened V by 4 bases and J by 2 bases, and 12 bases separated the two germline ends. The V gene's germline CDR1 is SGHRS and CDR2 YFSETQ. The CDR3 has 14 residues. The CDR3 sequence is CASSPGPANYGYTF. DNA for the CDR3: TGCGCCAGCAGCCCGGGCCCAGCGAACTATGGCTACACCTTC.

The table lists this clonotype with a few counts. The rearrangement uses TRBV28 and TRBJ1-2, with unresolved D. V was pared by 1 base and J by 1 base, with 7 bases between. The CDR3 is 14 amino acids. Germline-derived CDR1 and CDR2 are MDHEN and SYDVKM. DNA for the CDR3: TGTGCCAGCAGTTTATCAGACATTAACTATGGCTACACCTTC. This gives the protein CASSLSDINYGYTF.

This clonotype was seen a handful of times. This chain links TRBV19 with TRBJ1-5, with 9 bases lining up with TRBD1. V trimming: 4 bases; J trimming: 1 base; junction bases outside the gene matches: 2. The CDR3 extends over 15 amino acids. Germline V gives CDR1 LNHDA, CDR2 SQIVND (reference sequence). The CDR3 DNA is TGTGCCAGTAGTACGGACAGGGGAAGCAATCAGCCCCAGCATTTT. It translates to CASSTDRGSNQPQHF.

The V call is TRBV6-1, the J call TRBJ1-2; D uncertain. The germline gives CDR1 MNHNS, CDR2 SASEGT. This CDR3 has 15 residues. V was clipped by 0 bases and J by 0 bases, with 8 bases between them. CDR3 sequence reads: CASSEAVLANYGYTF. DNA for the CDR3: TGTGCCAGCAGTGAAGCTGTACTAGCTAACTATGGCTACACCTTC.

V gene TRBV4-1 combines with J gene TRBJ1-2, with D hard to call. Germline CDR1 and CDR2: MGHRA and YSYEKL. V gave up 0 bases and J gave up 0 bases, with 8 bases separating them. The CDR3 is 15 residues long. DNA for the CDR3: TGCGCCAGCAGCCAAGATGGAGGAGCTAACTATGGCTACACCTTC. Protein sequence: CASSQDGGANYGYTF.

The chain combines TRBV30 with TRBJ2-3, with D unclear. The germline gives CDR1 GTSNPN, CDR2 SVGIG (reference sequence). Trimming stripped 8 bases from V and 2 bases from J, with 14 bases between. The CDR3 runs 13 residues. CDR3 in DNA: TGTGCCAGTAGTGTGGACCTCACAGATACGCAGTATTTT. Its translation is CASSVDLTDTQYF.

This chain links TRBV15 with TRBJ1-1, with 7 bases lining up with TRBD1. V lost 10 bases and J lost 2; bases outside the gene matches: 10. The CDR3 covers 14 residues. Germline V CDR1 and CDR2: LNHNV, YYDKDF (reference sequence). In nucleotides, the CDR3 is TGTGCCAGCGTCGAGACAGGGACTAACACTGAAGCTTTCTTT. Translating it yields CASVETGTNTEAFF.

In its sample, this clonotype was seen once. The chain joins TRBV20-1 to TRBJ2-5; D could derive from TRBD1 or TRBD2 (5 bases each). The CDR3 is 13 amino acids. V lost 0 bases to trimming and J lost 6 bases, with 11 bases between them. From germline, CDR1 is DFQATT and CDR2 SNEGSKA (reference sequence). This chain's CDR3 is CSARDPEGKTQYF. The CDR3 DNA follows: TGCAGTGCTAGAGATCCCGAGGGGAAGACCCAGTACTTC.